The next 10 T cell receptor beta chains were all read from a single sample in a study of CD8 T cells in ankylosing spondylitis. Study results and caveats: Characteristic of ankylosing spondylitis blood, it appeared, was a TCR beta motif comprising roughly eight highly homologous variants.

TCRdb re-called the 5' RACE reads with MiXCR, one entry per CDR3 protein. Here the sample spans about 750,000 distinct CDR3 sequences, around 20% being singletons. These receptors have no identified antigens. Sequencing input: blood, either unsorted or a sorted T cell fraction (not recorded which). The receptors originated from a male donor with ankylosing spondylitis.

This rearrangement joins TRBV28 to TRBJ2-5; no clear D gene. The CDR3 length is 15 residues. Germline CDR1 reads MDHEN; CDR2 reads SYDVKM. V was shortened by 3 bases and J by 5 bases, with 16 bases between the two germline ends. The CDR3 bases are TGTGCCAGCAGTTTCCTACAGCCGATCGGGGAGACCCAGTACTTC. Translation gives CASSFLQPIGETQYF.

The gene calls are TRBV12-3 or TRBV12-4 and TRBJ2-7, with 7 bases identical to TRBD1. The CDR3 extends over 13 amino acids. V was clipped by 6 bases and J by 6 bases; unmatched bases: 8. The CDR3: CASSADRVGEQYF. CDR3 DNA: TGTGCCAGCAGCGCCGACAGGGTGGGCGAGCAGTACTTC.

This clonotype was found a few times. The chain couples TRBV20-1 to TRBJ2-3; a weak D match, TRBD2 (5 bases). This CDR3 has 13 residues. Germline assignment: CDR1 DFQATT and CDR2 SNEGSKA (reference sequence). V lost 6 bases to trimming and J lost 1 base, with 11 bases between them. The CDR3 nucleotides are TGCAGTGCCCAGAGCGGACGCACAGATACGCAGTATTTT. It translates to CSAQSGRTDTQYF.

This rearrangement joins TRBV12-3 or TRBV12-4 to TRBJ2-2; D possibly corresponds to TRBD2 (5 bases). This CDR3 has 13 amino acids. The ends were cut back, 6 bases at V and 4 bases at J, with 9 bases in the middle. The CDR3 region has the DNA TGTGCCAGCAGGCCCAGCGGCACCGGGGAGCTGTTTTTT. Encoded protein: CASRPSGTGELFF.

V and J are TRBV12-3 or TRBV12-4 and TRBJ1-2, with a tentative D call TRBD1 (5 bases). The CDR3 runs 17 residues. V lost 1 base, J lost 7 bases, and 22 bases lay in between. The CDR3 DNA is TGTGCCAGCAGTTTAGATCGGGACGTTGGAGGGAAATTTGGCTACACCTTC. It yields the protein CASSLDRDVGGKFGYTF.

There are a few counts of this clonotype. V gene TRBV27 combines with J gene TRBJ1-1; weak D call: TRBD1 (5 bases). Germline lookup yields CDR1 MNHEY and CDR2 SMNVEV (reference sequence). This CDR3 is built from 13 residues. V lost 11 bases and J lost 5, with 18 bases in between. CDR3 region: CASHLRGGTEAFF. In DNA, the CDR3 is TGTGCCTCCCATCTTCGGGGGGGGACTGAAGCTTTCTTT.

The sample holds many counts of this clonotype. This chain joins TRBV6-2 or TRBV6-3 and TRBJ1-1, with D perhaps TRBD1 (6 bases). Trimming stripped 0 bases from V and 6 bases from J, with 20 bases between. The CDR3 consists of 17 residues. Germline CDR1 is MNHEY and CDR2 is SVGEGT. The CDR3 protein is CASSYSKIAGGRSEAFF. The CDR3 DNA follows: TGTGCCAGCAGTTACTCGAAGATCGCGGGGGGGCGTTCTGAAGCTTTCTTT.

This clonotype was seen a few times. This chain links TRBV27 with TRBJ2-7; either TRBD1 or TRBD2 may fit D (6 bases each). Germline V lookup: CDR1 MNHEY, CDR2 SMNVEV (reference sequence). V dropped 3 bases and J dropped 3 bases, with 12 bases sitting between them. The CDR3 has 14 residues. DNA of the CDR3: TGTGCCAGCAGTTTCGGGGGCGCCCACTACGAGCAGTACTTC. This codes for CASSFGGAHYEQYF.

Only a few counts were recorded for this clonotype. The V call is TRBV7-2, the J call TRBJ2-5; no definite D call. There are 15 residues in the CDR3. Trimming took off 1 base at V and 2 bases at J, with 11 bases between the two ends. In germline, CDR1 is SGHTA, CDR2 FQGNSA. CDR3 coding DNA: TGTGCCAGCAGCTTAGTAGTAAGCCCACAAGAGACCCAGTACTTC. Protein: CASSLVVSPQETQYF.

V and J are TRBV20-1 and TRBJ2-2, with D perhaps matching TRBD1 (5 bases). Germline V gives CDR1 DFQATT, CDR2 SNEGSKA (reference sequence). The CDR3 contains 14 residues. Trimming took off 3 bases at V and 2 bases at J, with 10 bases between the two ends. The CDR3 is CSARGRGNTGELFF. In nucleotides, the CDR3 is TGCAGTGCTAGGGGGCGCGGAAACACCGGGGAGCTGTTTTTT.